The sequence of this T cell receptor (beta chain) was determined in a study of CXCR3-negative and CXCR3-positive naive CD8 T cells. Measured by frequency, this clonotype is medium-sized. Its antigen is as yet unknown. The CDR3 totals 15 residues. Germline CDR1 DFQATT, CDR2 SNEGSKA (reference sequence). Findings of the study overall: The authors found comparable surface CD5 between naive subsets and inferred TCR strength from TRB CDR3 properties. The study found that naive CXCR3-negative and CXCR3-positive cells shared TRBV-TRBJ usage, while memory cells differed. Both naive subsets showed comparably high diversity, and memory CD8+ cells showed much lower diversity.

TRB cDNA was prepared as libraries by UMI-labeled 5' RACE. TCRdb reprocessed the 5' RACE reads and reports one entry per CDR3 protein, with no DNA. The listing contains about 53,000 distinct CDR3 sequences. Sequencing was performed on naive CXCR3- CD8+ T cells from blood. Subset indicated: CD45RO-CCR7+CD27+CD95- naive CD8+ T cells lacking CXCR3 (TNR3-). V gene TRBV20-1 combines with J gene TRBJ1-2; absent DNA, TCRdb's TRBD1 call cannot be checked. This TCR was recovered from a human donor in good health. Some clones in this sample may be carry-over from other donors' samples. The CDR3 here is CSARPLTGINYGYTF.